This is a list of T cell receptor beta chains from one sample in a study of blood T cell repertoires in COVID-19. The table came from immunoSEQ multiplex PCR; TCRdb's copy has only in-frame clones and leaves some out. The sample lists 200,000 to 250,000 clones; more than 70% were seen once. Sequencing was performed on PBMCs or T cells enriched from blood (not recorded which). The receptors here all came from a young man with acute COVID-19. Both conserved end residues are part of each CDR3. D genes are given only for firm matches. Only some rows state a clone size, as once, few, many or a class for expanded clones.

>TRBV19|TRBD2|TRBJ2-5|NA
TGTGCCAGTAGTATGCTAGCGGGGGGCAAAGAGACCCAGTACTTC
CASSMLAGGKETQYF
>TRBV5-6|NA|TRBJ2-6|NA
TGTGCCAGCAGCCCCGGAGGGTCTGGGGCCAACGTCCTGACTTTC
CASSPGGSGANVLTF
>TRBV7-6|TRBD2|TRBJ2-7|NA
TGTGCCAGCAGCTTAGCGGGACTAGCGGGGGGCTACGAGCAGTACTTC
CASSLAGLAGGYEQYF
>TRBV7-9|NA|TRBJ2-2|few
TGTGCCAGCAGCTTGGGACTTCCAGGAGGCGGGGAGCTGTTTTTT
CASSLGLPGGGELFF
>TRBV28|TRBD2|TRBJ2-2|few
TGTGCCAGCGGAAAGCGGGGGGCTAACACCGGGGAGCTGTTTTTT
CASGKRGANTGELFF
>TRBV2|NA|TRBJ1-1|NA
TGTGCCAGCAGTCCTCAGGGGAACACTGAAGCTTTCTTT
CASSPQGNTEAFF
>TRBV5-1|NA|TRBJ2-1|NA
TGCGCCAGCAGCCGGGACACCTACAATGAGCAGTTCTTC
CASSRDTYNEQFF
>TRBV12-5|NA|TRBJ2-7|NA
TGTGCTAGTGGTGGTCCCGGGGACTACGAGCAGTACTTC
CASGGPGDYEQYF
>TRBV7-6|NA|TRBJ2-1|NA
TGTGCCAGCAGCTCCCCCCCGGCGTCGGGAACATCCTCCTACAATGAGCAGTTCTTC
CASSSPPASGTSSYNEQFF
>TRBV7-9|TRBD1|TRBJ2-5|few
TGTGCCAGCAGCTATTCTCTACAGGGGGCCGAGACCCAGTACTTC
CASSYSLQGAETQYF
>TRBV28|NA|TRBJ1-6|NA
TGTGCCAGCAGTTCTCGCGGGGGAGGGAATTCACCCCTCCACTTT
CASSSRGGGNSPLHF
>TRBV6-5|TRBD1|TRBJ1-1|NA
TGTGCCAGCAGTTGGGACAGGGGGAGCACTGAAGCTTTCTTT
CASSWDRGSTEAFF
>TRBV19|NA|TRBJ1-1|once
TGTGCCAGTACCCCAACGGGGGGCCGAACTGAAGCTTTCTTT
CASTPTGGRTEAFF
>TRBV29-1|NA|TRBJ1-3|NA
TGCAGCGTCACAGGGTTGTACTCTGGAAACACCATATATTTT
CSVTGLYSGNTIYF
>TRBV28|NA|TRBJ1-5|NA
TGTGCCAGCAGTTTAAGCCAGAAGGGGGATCAGCCCCAGCATTTT
CASSLSQKGDQPQHF
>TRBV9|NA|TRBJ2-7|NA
TGTGCCAGCAGCGCCTGGGGGGTCGGGCCCTACGAGCAGTACTTC
CASSAWGVGPYEQYF
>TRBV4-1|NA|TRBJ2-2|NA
TGCGCCAGCAGCGACCGGGGGCAGGGGGACACCGGGGAGCTGTTTTTT
CASSDRGQGDTGELFF
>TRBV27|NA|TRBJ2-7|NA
TGTGCCAGCAGTTTTTCCTCGCGGGCCTACGAGCAGTACTTC
CASSFSSRAYEQYF
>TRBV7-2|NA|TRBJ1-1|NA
TGTGCCAGCAGCGGGGGGGCGTATGGTTCCACTGAAGCTTTCTTT
CASSGGAYGSTEAFF
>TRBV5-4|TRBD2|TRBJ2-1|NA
TGTGCCAGCAGCTTTCGGGGAGGGCGCAATGAGCAGTTCTTC
CASSFRGGRNEQFF
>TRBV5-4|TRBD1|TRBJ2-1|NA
TGTGCCAGCAGCCTGTCGGAGACAGGGGGGAAGAATGAGCAGTTCTTC
CASSLSETGGKNEQFF
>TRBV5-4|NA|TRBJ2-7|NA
TGTGCCAGCAGCTTGGTCCATGATCAGTCAGGGCAGTACTTC
CASSLVHDQSGQYF